The 23 T cell receptor beta chains given below trace back to one sample, sequenced in a study of Ad26.COV2.S vaccination and SARS-CoV-2 variants. Assay: immunoSEQ multiplex PCR; the TCRdb copy retains only in-frame clones and omits some. This table holds around 450,000 clones, roughly 87% found once. The treatment is: 19 received Ad26.COV2.S at low or high dose, single or two shots; 5 received placebo; per-sample allocation not given. Vaccine and placebo recipients were sampled on day 63 after the first injection. This material consisted of peripheral blood, taken in a trial of Ad26.COV2.S vaccine versus placebo. All receptors derive from a person aged 18-65 years who received the Ad26.COV2.S COVID-19 vaccine or a placebo.

This clone was observed once. The chain employs TRBV9 and TRBJ2-5, with TRBD2 matching over 13 bases. The germline V gene has CDR1 SGDLS and CDR2 YYNGEE. The CDR3 totals 17 residues. The V and J ends lost 4 bases and 1 base, in that order; junction bases with no gene match: 7. CDR3: CASSRGTSGMFQETQYF. The CDR3 DNA reads as TGTGCCAGCAGCCGAGGGACTAGCGGGATGTTCCAAGAGACCCAGTACTTC.

The chain combines TRBV5-5 with TRBJ2-1; unclear D gene. V lost 4 bases to trimming and J lost 7 bases, with 3 bases between them. The CDR3 covers 10 residues. The germline gives CDR1 SGHKS, CDR2 YYEKEE (reference sequence). The CDR3 protein is CASSMNEQFF. As DNA, the CDR3 is TGTGCCAGCAGCATGAATGAGCAGTTCTTC.

In DNA, the CDR3 is TGTGCCGGAGGGGGGACTGCCCCTCACGAGACCCAGTACTTC. It yields the protein CAGGGTAPHETQYF. The chain employs TRBV2 and TRBJ2-5; D possibly uses TRBD1 or TRBD2 (6 bases each). Trimming cost V 11 bases and J 5 bases, with 21 bases left between them. CDR1 SNHLY and CDR2 FYNNEI come from the germline V gene. This CDR3 is built from 14 residues.

The chain combines TRBV23-1 with TRBJ2-7; tentatively, D is TRBD1 or TRBD2 (5 bases each). TRBV23-1 is an ORF for which the function is uncertain. Between the trimmed V and J ends, which lost 2 bases and 5 bases, there was a span of 10 bases. The CDR3 sequence is 13 residues long. CDR3 sequence (DNA): TGCGCCAGCAGTCAAGGGGGTATGGACGAGCAGTACGTC. The encoded protein is CASSQGGMDEQYV.

The sample holds one count of this clone. This chain joins TRBV12-1 and TRBJ1-2; the table's D call of TRBD1 was not tested on the DNA. TRBV12-1 is an annotated pseudogene. The CDR3 loop spans 12 amino acids. In DNA, the CDR3 is TGTGCCAGCAGTGACAGGGGGCAAGCCGACACCTTC. This encodes CASSDRGQADTF.

This chain uses TRBV28 with TRBJ1-2; D is perhaps TRBD1 (6 bases). This CDR3 comprises 12 residues. Germline V CDR1 and CDR2: MDHEN, SYDVKM. The V end was cut by 5 bases, the J end by 6 bases, with 10 bases between. The CDR3 bases are TGTGCCAGCAGTCAACAGGGAAATGGCTACACCTTC. Translation: CASSQQGNGYTF.

The gene calls are TRBV5-1 and TRBJ2-1; 7 bases map to TRBD2. V gave up 1 base and J gave up 0 bases; unmatched junction bases: 4. CDR1 is SGHRS and CDR2 is YFSETQ in the germline V gene. CDR3 length equals 16 residues. Here the CDR3 reads CASSLLADLSYNEQFF. For the CDR3, the DNA is TGCGCCAGCAGCTTGCTAGCGGACCTCTCCTACAATGAGCAGTTCTTC.

J is TRBJ2-5 and V is TRBV27; D gene uncertain. Germline V gene sequence: CDR1 MNHEY, CDR2 SMNVEV (reference sequence). V was trimmed by 8 bases and J by 5 bases, leaving 12 bases between them. This CDR3 is 12 amino acids long. CDR3 loop: CASGTAWETQYF. In nucleotides, the CDR3 is TGTGCCAGCGGTACAGCCTGGGAGACCCAGTACTTC.

The chain has TRBV19 and TRBJ1-3; no definite D call. Germline V gene data show CDR1 as LNHDA and CDR2 as SQIVND (reference sequence). V lost 4 bases, J lost 5 bases, and 9 bases lay in between. CDR3 length: 13 amino acids. In nucleotides, the CDR3 is TGTGCCAGTAGTAGTGTAGGACGAAACACCATATATTTT. This codes for CASSSVGRNTIYF.

The chain recombines TRBV10-3 with TRBJ1-3; D remains unclear. This CDR3 comprises 12 residues. V lost 5 bases and J 7 bases, leaving 9 bases between the germline ends. CDR1 is ENHRY and CDR2 is SYGVKD in the germline V gene. CDR3 in DNA: TGTGCCATCAGTATAGACCCCAACACCATATATTTT. It yields the protein CAISIDPNTIYF.

On this clone: The same CDR3 also results from other DNA sequences found in this sample. This rearrangement joins TRBV9 to TRBJ1-1; the D is unclear. Trimming pared 2 bases from V and 1 base from J, leaving 6 bases between. The CDR3 runs to 13 residues. Germline loops: CDR1 SGDLS, CDR2 YYNGEE. The CDR3 DNA reads TGTGCCAGCAGCGTTCGTGGGAACACTGAAGCTTTCTTT. It encodes CASSVRGNTEAFF.

In this sample, this clone turned up a few times. Relative to the germline gene, one junction end is altered; a read error may explain this. CDR3 sequence reads: CAGRGFNTEAFF. The CDR3 DNA reads TGTGCCGGCAGGGGGTTCAACACTGAAGCTTTCTTT. V and J are TRBV2 and TRBJ1-1; TRBD1 matches 7 bases. Germline CDR1 reads SNHLY; CDR2 reads FYNNEI. The CDR3 runs 12 residues.

The chain uses TRBV5-1 and TRBJ1-1, with 10 bases that match TRBD1. Germline V gene sequence: CDR1 SGHRS, CDR2 YFSETQ. This CDR3 region has 21 residues. V dropped 0 bases and J dropped 0; count of bases not matched to a gene: 17. CDR3 residues: CASSLVSTGGWEGIMNTEAFF. DNA for the CDR3: TGCGCCAGCAGCTTGGTTTCGACAGGGGGCTGGGAGGGAATAATGAACACTGAAGCTTTCTTT.

The gene calls are TRBV3-1 (or the pseudogene TRBV3-2) and TRBJ2-1, with 9 bases fitting TRBD2. The CDR3 is 14 amino acids. CDR1 LGHDT and CDR2 YNNKEL come from the germline V gene (reference sequence). The J segment lost 7 bases and the V segment lost 3 bases, leaving 4 bases of the junction unmatched. CDR3 nucleotide sequence: TGTGCCAGCAGCCATGCGGGGGGGGTGAATGAGCAGTTCTTC. Translating it yields CASSHAGGVNEQFF.

The J gene is TRBJ2-1, the V gene TRBV18, with TRBD2 matching 7 bases. The CDR3 spans 15 residues. CDR1 KGHSH and CDR2 LQKENI come from the germline V gene. V trimming: 0 bases; J trimming: 7 bases; junction bases outside the gene matches: 6. CDR3 loop: CASSPPSRGSNEQFF. The CDR3 bases are TGTGCCAGCTCACCACCGAGTCGCGGGAGTAATGAGCAGTTCTTC.

In regard to this clone: Other DNA variants within this sample encode the same CDR3. V and J are TRBV9 and TRBJ2-5; D assignment may be TRBD1 or TRBD2 (5 bases each). CDR1 and CDR2 (germline): SGDLS, YYNGEE. The CDR3 has 14 amino acids. V lost 0 bases to trimming and J lost 1 base, with 7 bases between them. The CDR3 coding sequence is TGTGCCAGCAGCGTAGTCGGGACCCAAGAGACCCAGTACTTC. Protein: CASSVVGTQETQYF.

This chain links TRBV13 with TRBJ1-5, with a tentative D call TRBD1 (6 bases). The CDR3 has 13 residues. Germline loops: CDR1 PRHDT, CDR2 FYEKMQ (reference sequence). V lost 1 base and J lost 5, with 6 bases in between. CDR3 coding DNA: TGTGCCAGCAGCTTAGACAGGGATCAGCCCCAGCATTTT. This encodes CASSLDRDQPQHF.

The CDR3 coding sequence is TGTGCCAGCTCACTCCAACCAACTCGCGTCGGAAACACCATATATTTT. It is translated as CASSLQPTRVGNTIYF. V and J are TRBV18 and TRBJ1-3; D gene unclear. Trimming shortened V by 4 bases and J by 4 bases, and 17 bases separated the two germline ends. The germline CDR1 and CDR2 sequences are KGHSH and LQKENI. This CDR3 comprises 16 residues.

A note on this clone: The same CDR3 also results from other DNA sequences found in this sample. The chain combines TRBV5-1 with TRBJ2-2; tentatively, D is TRBD1 or TRBD2 (5 bases each). The ends were cut back, 4 bases at V and 2 bases at J, with 12 bases in the middle. Germline V gives CDR1 SGHRS, CDR2 YFSETQ. CDR3 length: 15 amino acids. The CDR3 here is CASSLGTANTGELFF. The CDR3 DNA follows: TGCGCCAGCAGCCTTGGGACGGCAAACACCGGGGAGCTGTTTTTT.

The chain links TRBV3-1 (or the pseudogene TRBV3-2) to TRBJ1-1; unclear D gene. CDR1 is LGHDT and CDR2 is YNNKEL in the germline V gene (reference sequence). V lost 0 bases to trimming and J lost 2 bases, with 7 bases between them. This CDR3 is 14 amino acids long. CDR3 in amino acids: CASSQEDINTEAFF. Written as DNA, the CDR3 is TGTGCCAGCAGCCAAGAAGATATAAACACTGAAGCTTTCTTT.

The chain employs TRBV30 and TRBJ2-1; 8 positions match TRBD1. The germline gives CDR1 GTSNPN, CDR2 SVGIG (reference sequence). With V trimmed by 5 bases and J by 3 bases, 6 bases remained unmatched. This CDR3 has 14 residues. The CDR3 nucleotides are TGTGCCTGGCACTTACAGGGGGACTACAATGAGCAGTTCTTC. Translating gives CAWHLQGDYNEQFF.

The rearrangement joins TRBV4-3 to TRBJ1-6; 8 nucleotides match TRBD1. The CDR3 has 16 residues. V lost 4 bases to trimming and J lost 2 bases; unmatched junction nucleotides: 4. Germline V gene lookup returns CDR1 LGHNA and CDR2 YSLEER. This CDR3 reads CASSRLDRAYNSPLHF. The CDR3 bases are TGCGCCAGCAGCCGCCTGGACAGGGCCTATAATTCACCCCTCCACTTT.

The V call is TRBV7-2, the J call TRBJ2-7, with D possibly matching TRBD2 (6 bases). The V end lost 1 base, the J end lost 7 bases, and 11 bases lay between the germline ends. The CDR3 has 13 amino acids. Germline loops: CDR1 SGHTA, CDR2 FQGNSA. As DNA, the CDR3 is TGTGCCAGCAGCTTAGGGGGGGTCGGGGAGCAGTACGTC. Protein product: CASSLGGVGEQYV.